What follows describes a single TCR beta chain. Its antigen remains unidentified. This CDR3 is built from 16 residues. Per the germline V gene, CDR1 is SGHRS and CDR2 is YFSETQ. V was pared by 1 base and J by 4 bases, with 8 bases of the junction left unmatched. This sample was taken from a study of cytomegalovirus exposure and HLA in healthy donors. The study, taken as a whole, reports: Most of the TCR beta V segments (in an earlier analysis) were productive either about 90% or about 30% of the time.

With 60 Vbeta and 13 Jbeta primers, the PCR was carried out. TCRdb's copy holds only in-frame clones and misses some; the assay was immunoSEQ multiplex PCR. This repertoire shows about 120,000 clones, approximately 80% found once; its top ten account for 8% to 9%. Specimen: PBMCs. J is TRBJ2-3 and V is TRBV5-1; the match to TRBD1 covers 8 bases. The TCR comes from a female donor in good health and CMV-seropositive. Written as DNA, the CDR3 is TGCGCCAGCAGCTTGTATCAGGGGGCGCCTCCAGATACGCAGTATTTT. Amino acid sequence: CASSLYQGAPPDTQYF.